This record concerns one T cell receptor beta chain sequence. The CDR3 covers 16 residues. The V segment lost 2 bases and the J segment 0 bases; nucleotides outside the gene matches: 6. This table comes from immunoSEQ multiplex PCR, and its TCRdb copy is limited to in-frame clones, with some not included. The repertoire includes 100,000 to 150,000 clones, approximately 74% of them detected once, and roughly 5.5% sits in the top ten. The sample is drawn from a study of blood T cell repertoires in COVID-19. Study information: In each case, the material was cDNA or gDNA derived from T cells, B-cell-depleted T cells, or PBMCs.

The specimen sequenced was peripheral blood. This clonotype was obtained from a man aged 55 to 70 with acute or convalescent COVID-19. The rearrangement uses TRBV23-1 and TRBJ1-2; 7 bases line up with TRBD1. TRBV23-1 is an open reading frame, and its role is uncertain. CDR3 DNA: TGCGCCAGCAGTCAACGGGACAGTACTACTAACTATGGCTACACCTTC. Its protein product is CASSQRDSTTNYGYTF.